The present T cell receptor (beta chain) was sequenced within a study of OX40 agonist ivuxolimab in advanced cancers. On the study more broadly: A male proportion of about 84% was recorded, with mean age approximately 60 years and range about 23 to 90. Study outcomes and limitations: Compared with CD4+, CD8+ T cells on average had more expanded clones. Blood T cells, both CD4+ and CD8+, expanded clonally by week 6 at 0.1 to 3.0 mg/kg.

In the case of this clone: The antigen remains undetermined.

Assay used: immunoSEQ multiplex PCR; TCRdb lists only in-frame clones, some missing. This repertoire shows under 20,000 clones, about four fifths found once; its top ten account for about 3.7%. The ends were cut back, 4 bases at V and 3 bases at J, with 15 bases in the middle. CDR1 is SGHTA and CDR2 is FQGNSA in the germline V gene. This CDR3 is 16 amino acids long. This chain joins TRBV7-2 and TRBJ2-2; D is perhaps TRBD2 (5 bases). The clonotype originates from an adult with an advanced solid tumor such as melanoma, head and neck, liver or kidney cancer. Material: CD4+ or CD8+ T cells sorted from blood, obtained in a trial of the OX40 agonist ivuxolimab. This chain's CDR3 is CASSSRLYKDTGELFF. CDR3 in DNA: TGTGCCAGCAGCTCCCGACTATACAAGGACACCGGGGAGCTGTTTTTT.